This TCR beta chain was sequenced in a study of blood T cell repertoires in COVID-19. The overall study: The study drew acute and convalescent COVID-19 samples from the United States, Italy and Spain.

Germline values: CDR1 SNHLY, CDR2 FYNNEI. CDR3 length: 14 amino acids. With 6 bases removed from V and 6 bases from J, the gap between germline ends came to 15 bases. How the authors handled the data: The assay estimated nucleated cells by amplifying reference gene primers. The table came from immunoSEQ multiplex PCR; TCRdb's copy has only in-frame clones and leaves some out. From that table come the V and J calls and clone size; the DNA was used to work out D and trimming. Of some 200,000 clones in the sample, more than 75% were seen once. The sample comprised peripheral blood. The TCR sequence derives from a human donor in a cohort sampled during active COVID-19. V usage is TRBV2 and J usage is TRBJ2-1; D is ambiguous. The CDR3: CASSIPEVVNEQFF. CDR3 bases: TGTGCCAGCAGCATTCCTGAGGTAGTCAATGAGCAGTTCTTC.